This entry is about one T cell receptor beta chain. Antigen specificity is unknown. The sample carries other DNA sequences with the same CDR3. The data were taken from a study of shared clonotypes between healthy human individuals. Study-level background: CD4 naive and memory got three plates each, CD8 naive two, CD8 memory one. The study's findings and limits: The donor pool, a small one, limited the genetic and exposure-history diversity represented.

Germline values: CDR1 SGHKS, CDR2 YYEKEE (reference sequence). V was shortened by 2 bases and J by 1 base, with 7 bases between the two germline ends. CDR3 length equals 13 residues. TCRdb's copy holds only in-frame clones and misses some; the assay was immunoSEQ multiplex PCR. The table lists about 2 million clones, 85% to 95% of them singletons. Positive CCR7 selection of CD45RO-negative cells yielded the naive CD8 cells, and terminally differentiated effector memory CD45RA+ cells were excluded. Material: naive CD8+ T cells sorted from blood. V is TRBV5-5 and J is TRBJ2-7, with TRBD2 as a possible D gene (6 bases). This sequence originates from a man aged 18 to 35 in good health. This CDR3 is CASSFGGSYEQYF. The CDR3 bases are TGTGCCAGCAGCTTCGGGGGTTCCTACGAGCAGTACTTC.